A selection of T cell receptor beta chains follows, all from one sample in a study of regulatory T cells in long-lasting Graves disease. TCRdb ran MiXCR on the multiplex PCR reads and lists one entry per CDR3 protein. Of roughly 350,000 distinct CDR3 sequences listed, 16% were seen once; the top ten hold roughly 27%. The same data also went into a second study, on T cells in Graves' hyperthyroidism and ophthalmopathy.

The sequences come from peripheral blood mononuclear cells (PBMCs), collected at new diagnosis, from a patient treated with antithyroid drugs. The receptors originated from a middle-aged man with Graves disease. Each CDR3 is given with its conserved first and last residue. D genes are given only for firm matches. A row's size may be missing; if present it is once, few, many or a size class.

V gene	J gene	D gene	clone size	CDR3 DNA	CDR3 protein
TRBV5-1	TRBJ2-1	NA	many	TGCGCCAGCAGCCCTCCGGGGGCAAATGAGCAGTTCTTC	CASSPPGANEQFF
TRBV7-2	TRBJ2-7	TRBD1	few	TGTGCCAGCAGCTTAGTACAGGGGTTGTACGAGCAGTACTTC	CASSLVQGLYEQYF
TRBV7-2	TRBJ2-2	NA	many	TGTGCCAGCAGCCCCAGGGGGGGGGCGAACACCGGGGAGCTGTTTTTT	CASSPRGGANTGELFF
TRBV4-3	TRBJ1-4	NA	few	TGCGCCAGCAGCCAAGATCGCAGCAATGAAAAACTGTTTTTT	CASSQDRSNEKLFF
TRBV5-6	TRBJ1-4	NA	many	TGTGCCAGCAGTGACACCTCAACTAATGAAAAACTGTTTTTT	CASSDTSTNEKLFF
TRBV20-1	TRBJ1-1	TRBD1	NA	TGCAGTGCTCGGACAGGGGCGCTCACTGAAGCTTTCTTT	CSARTGALTEAFF
TRBV5-1	TRBJ1-4	NA	NA	TGCGCCAGCAGCTACGCACCGGGCTCTAATGAAAAACTGTTTTTT	CASSYAPGSNEKLFF
TRBV11-2	TRBJ1-5	NA	many	TGTGCCAGCAGCCGATGGACAGATCAGCCCCAGCATTTT	CASSRWTDQPQHF
TRBV18	TRBJ1-4	NA	many	TGTGCCAGCTCACCCCGACAGGCCGCGGGGAGTGAAAAACTGTTTTTT	CASSPRQAAGSEKLFF
TRBV11-2	TRBJ2-1	TRBD2	many	TGTGCCAGCAGCTATGGACTAGCGGCCTACAATGAGCAGTTCTTC	CASSYGLAAYNEQFF
TRBV11-3	TRBJ1-2	NA	NA	TGTGCCAGCTCCGACAGTGCAAACTATGGCTACACCTTC	CASSDSANYGYTF
TRBV5-1	TRBJ2-5	NA	NA	TGCGCCAGCAGCTTCTTCAGGGCCCAAGAGACCCAGTACTTC	CASSFFRAQETQYF
TRBV19	TRBJ2-5	NA	many	TGTGCCAGTAGTATCTGGGGCGGAGGGTCAGAGACCCAGTACTTC	CASSIWGGGSETQYF
TRBV2	TRBJ1-5	NA	NA	TGTGCCAGCAGCTTGGGGTATACCTATCAGCCCCAGCATTTT	CASSLGYTYQPQHF
TRBV28	TRBJ1-1	NA	NA	TGTGCCAGCAGCTCTTTTAACACTGAAGCTTTCTTT	CASSSFNTEAFF
TRBV12-3/TRBV12-4	TRBJ1-1	NA	many	TGTGCCAGCAGTTTTCAGGGTATGACTGAAGCTTTCTTT	CASSFQGMTEAFF
TRBV7-2	TRBJ2-1	TRBD2	many	TGTGCCAGCAGCTTGAGGCGGGGGGGCCGAGGTAATGAGCAGTTCTTC	CASSLRRGGRGNEQFF
TRBV2	TRBJ2-7	TRBD1	many	TGTGCCAGCAGTCTATACAGGGGCTACTCCTACGAGCAGTACTTC	CASSLYRGYSYEQYF
TRBV5-1	TRBJ2-2	TRBD2	few	TGCGCCAGCAGCCCGCTAGCGGGGGGGTCGAACACCGGGGAGCTGTTTTTT	CASSPLAGGSNTGELFF
TRBV5-1	TRBJ2-2	TRBD1	NA	TGCGCCAGCAGCTTTACCGGGACAGCCGGGTCCAATAGGTTCGGGGAGCTGTTTTTT	CASSFTGTAGSNRFGELFF
TRBV2	TRBJ2-5	NA	few	TGTGCCAGCAGTGAGCCGAGGGGAAGTAGAGAGACCCAGTACTTC	CASSEPRGSRETQYF
TRBV3-1	TRBJ2-7	NA	many	TGTGCCAGCAGCCAACGAGGGACTCGCATTCCCTACGAGCAGTACTTC	CASSQRGTRIPYEQYF
TRBV24-1	TRBJ2-3	TRBD2	few	TGTGCCACCAGTAGCGGGATCACAGATACGCAGTATTTT	CATSSGITDTQYF
TRBV27	TRBJ2-1	TRBD2	NA	TGTGCCAGTGCCTGGCGGGGGGCCCTCTCCTACAATGAGCAGTTCTTC	CASAWRGALSYNEQFF
TRBV6-1	TRBJ2-7	TRBD1	many	TGTGCCAGCAGCCCTACAGGGGTCGGATCCTACGAGCAGTACTTC	CASSPTGVGSYEQYF
TRBV5-6	TRBJ1-1	NA	many	TGTGCCAGCGCCCGGGGGGGGTTGTCTTTCTTT	CASARGGLSFF
TRBV12-3/TRBV12-4	TRBJ2-3	TRBD1	many	TGTGCCAGCAGTTTTTCGCGCGGGACAGGGGATTATACGCAGTATTTT	CASSFSRGTGDYTQYF
TRBV20-1	TRBJ2-7	NA	NA	TGCAGTGCTAACGACGGGGGACACTACGAGCAGTACTTC	CSANDGGHYEQYF